Following are 15 T cell receptor beta chains from one sample sequenced in a study of tumor-infiltrating lymphocytes in primary liver carcinoma. RNA was extracted from whole blood without cell sorting, alongside germline DNA. From about 0.5 ug of total RNA, TCR beta-specific cDNA was reverse-transcribed using a constant-region primer. Three nested multiplex PCR rounds of slightly modified ARM-PCR generated TCR beta libraries. Rounds one and two of PCR, each of about 10 cycles, were primed with TRBV1-TRBV30 forward primers and a C-beta reverse primer. In TCRdb, the multiplex PCR reads were re-called with MiXCR into one record per CDR3 protein. The sample lists approximately 320,000 distinct CDR3 sequences, about 50% occurring once. Specimen: peripheral blood. The origin of the receptors is a young woman with primary liver carcinoma and hepatitis B virus infection.

With respect to this clonotype: The junction and the germline gene differ at one end; a read error may be behind it. This chain connects TRBV6-5 to TRBJ2-7, with D possibly called TRBD1 or TRBD2 (6 bases each). CDR1 MNHEY and CDR2 SVGAGI come from the germline V gene. The CDR3 extends over 14 amino acids. The CDR3 here is CTSSFRQEGNEQYF. The CDR3 nucleotides read TGTACCAGCAGTTTTCGACAGGAGGGCAACGAGCAGTACTTC.

This clonotype was observed a few times. This sequence joins TRBV12-3 or TRBV12-4 and TRBJ2-1; weak D call: TRBD1 (5 bases). Trimming stripped 7 bases from V and 3 bases from J, with 19 bases between. There are 16 residues in the CDR3. CDR3: CASTSRAKQVYNEQFF. As DNA, the CDR3 is TGTGCCAGCACCTCCCGGGCGAAACAGGTCTACAATGAGCAGTTCTTC.

This clonotype was seen ten or more times. The J gene is TRBJ1-4, the V gene TRBV11-2; D is unclear. V lost 3 bases and J lost 7, with 6 bases in between. The CDR3 has 12 residues. CDR1 is SGHAT and CDR2 is FQNNGV in the germline V gene. Here the CDR3 reads CASSFLGEKLFF. Written as DNA, the CDR3 is TGTGCCAGCAGCTTTCTGGGTGAAAAACTGTTTTTT.

The CDR3 here is CASDPGLAGGYEQYF. CDR3 nucleotides: TGTGCTAGTGATCCGGGACTAGCGGGAGGGTACGAGCAGTACTTC. V usage is TRBV12-5 and J usage is TRBJ2-7; 16 nucleotides match TRBD2. This CDR3 has 15 residues. V trimming: 7 bases; J trimming: 4 bases; junction bases outside the gene matches: 4. The germline V gene encodes CDR1 LGHNT and CDR2 FRNRAP.

As regards this clonotype: A much more abundant neighbour one base away suggests this may be a read error. This chain uses TRBV29-1 with TRBJ1-1, with 9 nucleotides matching TRBD1. The CDR3 extends over 14 amino acids. Germline CDR1 SQVTM, CDR2 ANQGSEA. The CDR3 DNA reads TGCAGCGTAAGACGGGGACAGGGCGAGACTGAAGCTTCCTTT. Encoded protein: CSVRRGQGETEASF.

This clonotype was counted once. The rearrangement joins TRBV7-9 to TRBJ2-1; D remains ambiguous. The V gene's germline CDR1 is SEHNR and CDR2 FQNEAQ (reference sequence). The CDR3 spans 13 residues. Trimming left V 6 bases short and J 8 bases short, with 14 bases between. CDR3: CASRGRPDDEQFF. The CDR3 bases are TGTGCCAGCAGAGGAAGACCTGACGATGAGCAGTTCTTC.

For this clonotype: The junction shows a germline mismatch at one end, possibly a read error. V gene TRBV13 combines with J gene TRBJ2-1; 12 nucleotides agree with TRBD2. Germline V gene lookup returns CDR1 PRHDT and CDR2 FYEKMQ (reference sequence). CDR3 length: 16 residues. For the CDR3, the DNA is TGTGCCAGCAGCTTACTAGCGGGAGGGCCGTGGAATGAGCAGCTCTTC. This translates into CASSLLAGGPWNEQLF.

A remark on this clonotype: Relative to the germline gene, one junction end is altered; a read error may explain this. The V gene is TRBV6-6, the J gene TRBJ1-5; 7 nucleotides align to TRBD1. Germline-derived CDR1 and CDR2 are MNHNY and SVGAGI (reference sequence). The CDR3 spans 20 residues. In DNA form, the CDR3 reads TGTGCCAGCAGTTACCCCCCTCTGGGCAGGGGGTTTTCGGTCAATCAGTCCCAGCATTTT. Its translation is CASSYPPLGRGFSVNQSQHF.

This clonotype was seen a few times. J is TRBJ1-2 and V is TRBV5-6; D ambiguous. There are 13 residues in the CDR3. Germline values: CDR1 SGHDT, CDR2 YYEEEE. V lost 2 bases and J lost 8, with 13 bases in between. CDR3 nucleotides: TGTGCCAGCAGCTTAATATCTAACGTGGGCTACACCTTC. Translation: CASSLISNVGYTF.

Notes on this clonotype: A much larger clone lies one base from this, so it may be a read error. CDR3 nucleotides: TGTGCCAGCAACCAAGATTTCGGGGGTCTAGGGGCCAATGAGCAGTTCTTC. Protein sequence: CASNQDFGGLGANEQFF. J is TRBJ2-1 and V is TRBV4-2; maybe TRBD2 (6 bases). CDR1 LGHNA and CDR2 YNFKEQ come from the germline V gene. The CDR3 contains 17 residues.

This clonotype was found once. The chain employs TRBV28 and TRBJ2-1; 7 nucleotides match TRBD2. Germline assignment: CDR1 MDHEN and CDR2 SYDVKM. Trimming at V came to 5 bases and at J to 4 bases, leaving 11 bases not matched to a gene. This CDR3 region has 16 residues. CDR3 in DNA: TGTGCCAGCAGTGGAGATACTAGCGTTCATTACAATGAGCAGTTCTTC. Translated, it gives CASSGDTSVHYNEQFF.

Concerning this clonotype: A much larger clone lies one base from this, so it may be a read error. The chain couples TRBV11-1 to TRBJ2-2; D is possibly TRBD1 (5 bases). The V gene's germline CDR1 is SGHAT and CDR2 FQDESV (reference sequence). The CDR3 contains 16 residues. The CDR3 sequence: CANSLTPDSTHGELFF. The CDR3 nucleotides are TGTGCCAACAGCCTGACACCTGACAGCACCCACGGGGAGCTGTTTTTT.

About this clonotype: This may be a read error: a much more frequent sequence differs by one nucleotide. V usage is TRBV6-6 and J usage is TRBJ2-5; D call uncertain. CDR3 length: 12 residues. From germline, CDR1 is MNHNY and CDR2 SVGAGI (reference sequence). CDR3 sequence: CASSYRQEIQYF. CDR3 in DNA: TGTGCCAGCAGTTATAGACAAGAGATCCAGTACTTC.

This chain links TRBV6-1 with TRBJ2-7, with 7 positions matching TRBD1. This CDR3 is 16 amino acids long. The junction had 15 bases not matched to a gene; V was cut back by 4 bases and J by 6 bases. The germline V gene has CDR1 MNHNS and CDR2 SASEGT. The DNA of the CDR3 is TGTGCCAGCAGTGGTACCCTAGGGACAGCAACAGCCGAGCAGTACTTC. It specifies CASSGTLGTATAEQYF.

The chain carries TRBV29-1 and TRBJ2-7; 13 bases align to TRBD2. Unmatched junction bases numbered 5, after V lost 0 bases and J lost 6 bases. The CDR3 runs 15 residues. Per the germline V gene, CDR1 is SQVTM and CDR2 is ANQGSEA. CDR3 coding DNA: TGCAGCGTTGAAGACCCGACTAGCGGGAGGAGCGAGCAGTACTTC. It is translated as CSVEDPTSGRSEQYF.